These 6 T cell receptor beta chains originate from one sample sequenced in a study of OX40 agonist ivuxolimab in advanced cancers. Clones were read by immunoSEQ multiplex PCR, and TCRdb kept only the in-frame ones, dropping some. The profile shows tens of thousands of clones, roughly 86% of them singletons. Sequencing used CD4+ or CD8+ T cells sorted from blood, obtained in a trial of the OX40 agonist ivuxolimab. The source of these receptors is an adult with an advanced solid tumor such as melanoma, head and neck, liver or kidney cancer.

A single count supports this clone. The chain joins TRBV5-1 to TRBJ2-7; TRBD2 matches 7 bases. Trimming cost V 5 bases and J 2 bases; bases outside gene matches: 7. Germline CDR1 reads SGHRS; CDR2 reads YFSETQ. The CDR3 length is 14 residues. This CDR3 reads CASRAASGTYEQYF. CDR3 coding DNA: TGCGCCAGCAGAGCGGCTAGCGGTACCTACGAGCAGTACTTC.

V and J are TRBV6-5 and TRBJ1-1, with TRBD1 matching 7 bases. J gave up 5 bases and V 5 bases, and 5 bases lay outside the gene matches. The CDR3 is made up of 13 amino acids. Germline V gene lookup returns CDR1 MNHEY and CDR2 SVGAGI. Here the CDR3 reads CASSRQGQTEAFF. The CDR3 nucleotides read TGTGCCAGCAGTCGACAGGGACAGACTGAAGCTTTCTTT.

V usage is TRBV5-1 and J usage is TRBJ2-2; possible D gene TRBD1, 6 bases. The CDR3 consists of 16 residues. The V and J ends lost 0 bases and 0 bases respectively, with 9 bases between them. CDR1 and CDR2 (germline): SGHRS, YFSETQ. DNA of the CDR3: TGCGCCAGCAGCTTGGTTCCAGGGGCGAACACCGGGGAGCTGTTTTTT. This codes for CASSLVPGANTGELFF.

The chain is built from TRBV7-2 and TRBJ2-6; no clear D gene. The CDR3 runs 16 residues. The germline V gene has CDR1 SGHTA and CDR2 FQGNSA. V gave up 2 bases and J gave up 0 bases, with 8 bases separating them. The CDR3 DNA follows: TGTGCCAGCAGCTTACCTAGGATCTCTGGGGCCAACGTCCTGACTTTC. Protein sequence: CASSLPRISGANVLTF. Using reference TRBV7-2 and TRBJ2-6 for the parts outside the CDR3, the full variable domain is GAGVSQSPSNKVTEKGKDVELRCDPISGHTALYWYRQSLGQGLEFLIYFQGNSAPDKSGLPSDRFSAERTGGSVSTLTIQRTQQEDSAVYLCASSLPRISGANVLTFGAGSRLTVL.

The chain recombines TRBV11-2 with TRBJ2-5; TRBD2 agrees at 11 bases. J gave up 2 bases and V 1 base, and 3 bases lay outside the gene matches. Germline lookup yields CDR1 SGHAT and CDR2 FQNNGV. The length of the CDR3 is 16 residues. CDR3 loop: CASSLGVAGGQETQYF. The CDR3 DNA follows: TGTGCCAGCAGCTTAGGGGTAGCGGGAGGGCAAGAGACCCAGTACTTC.

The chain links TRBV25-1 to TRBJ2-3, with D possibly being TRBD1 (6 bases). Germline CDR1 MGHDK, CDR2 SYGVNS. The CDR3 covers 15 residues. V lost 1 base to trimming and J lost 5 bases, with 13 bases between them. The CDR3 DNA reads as TGTGCCAGCAGTGAATGGGCCATACAGGGAGATACGCAGTATTTT. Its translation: CASSEWAIQGDTQYF.